Listed here are 19 T cell receptor beta chains from one sample, sequenced in a study of somatic mutations in cytotoxic T cells in rheumatoid arthritis. Generated by immunoSEQ multiplex PCR, the TCRdb table keeps only in-frame clones and is missing some. The top ten hold 3.5% to 5% of the sample, which has 5,500 to 6,000 clones, 80% to 85% seen once. Sequencing used CD8+ T cells sorted from blood. Receptors were obtained from an adult with rheumatoid arthritis.

The chain recombines TRBV7-8 with TRBJ1-4, with D perhaps matching TRBD1 (5 bases). This CDR3 has 15 residues. Germline loops: CDR1 SGHVS, CDR2 FQNEAQ. With 5 bases removed from V and 5 bases from J, the gap between germline ends came to 15 bases. CDR3 region: CASSPRQSDNEKLFF. CDR3 coding DNA: TGTGCCAGCAGCCCGAGACAGAGCGACAATGAAAAACTGTTTTTT.

The gene calls are TRBV6-4 and TRBJ2-3, with 9 bases aligning to TRBD2. The V segment lost 6 bases and the J segment 5 bases; nucleotides outside the gene matches: 12. From germline, CDR1 is MRHNA and CDR2 SNTAGT. CDR3 length: 16 amino acids. The CDR3 nucleotides are TGTGCCAGCAGAAGAAACCCTGGGACTAGCTTAGATACGCAGTATTTT. This sequence encodes CASRRNPGTSLDTQYF.

The chain employs TRBV28 and TRBJ2-7; perhaps TRBD2 as D (6 bases). The V end lost 3 bases, the J end lost 2 bases, and 17 bases lay between the germline ends. CDR3 length: 16 amino acids. Germline V gene lookup returns CDR1 MDHEN and CDR2 SYDVKM. CDR3: CASSFPVRDFPYEQYF. For the CDR3, the DNA is TGTGCCAGCAGTTTTCCGGTCCGGGACTTCCCCTACGAGCAGTACTTC.

The V call is TRBV29-1, the J call TRBJ1-1; D gene uncertain. The V end was cut by 3 bases, the J end by 0 bases, with 8 bases between. The CDR3 extends over 13 amino acids. CDR1 is SQVTM and CDR2 is ANQGSEA in the germline V gene. The CDR3 DNA sequence: TGCAGCGTTGAGCGGCCCATGAACACTGAAGCTTTCTTT. This encodes CSVERPMNTEAFF.

The chain recombines TRBV4-1 with TRBJ1-2, with 7 bases identical to TRBD1. The CDR3 spans 15 residues. V trimming: 1 base; J trimming: 5 bases; junction bases outside the gene matches: 7. Germline CDR1 is MGHRA and CDR2 is YSYEKL. The CDR3 DNA reads as TGCGCCAGCAGCCAAGTAGGGACAGAGATTTATGGCTACACCTTC. This gives the protein CASSQVGTEIYGYTF.

The rearrangement uses TRBV5-1 and TRBJ2-5; TRBD2 might be the D (7 bases). The V gene's germline CDR1 is SGHRS and CDR2 YFSETQ. Trimming shortened V by 1 base and J by 1 base, and 14 bases separated the two germline ends. The CDR3 has 16 amino acids. DNA for the CDR3: TGCGCCAGCAGCTTGTGGAAGGGGGGGACCCAAGAGACCCAGTACTTC. This translates into CASSLWKGGTQETQYF. Drawing the rest from reference TRBV5-1 and TRBJ2-5, the complete variable domain is KAGVTQTPRYLIKTRGQQVTLSCSPISGHRSVSWYQQTPGQGLQFLFEYFSETQRNKGNFPGRFSGRQFSNSRSEMNVSTLELGDSALYLCASSLWKGGTQETQYFGPGTRLLVL.

The rearrangement links TRBV19 to TRBJ2-7; D gene ambiguous. Germline CDR1 is LNHDA and CDR2 is SQIVND (reference sequence). The CDR3 length is 13 residues. Trimming pared 3 bases from V and 4 bases from J, leaving 10 bases between. CDR3 loop: CASSIQVAYEQYF. CDR3 nucleotide sequence: TGTGCCAGTAGTATTCAGGTGGCGTACGAGCAGTACTTC.

The chain combines TRBV29-1 with TRBJ2-2, with D perhaps TRBD1 (6 bases). The V end lost 7 bases, the J end lost 6 bases, and 12 bases lay between the germline ends. Germline loops: CDR1 SQVTM, CDR2 ANQGSEA. The CDR3 sequence is 12 residues long. The CDR3 DNA is TGCAGCGGGGTGGGGGCGTCCGGGGAGCTGTTTTTT. Residues: CSGVGASGELFF.

In this sample, this clone turned up once. The V gene is TRBV14, the J gene TRBJ2-7, with 7 nucleotides matching TRBD2. Germline lookup yields CDR1 SGHDN and CDR2 FVKESK. V was clipped by 0 bases and J by 3 bases; unmatched bases: 5. The CDR3 sequence is 15 residues long. DNA of the CDR3: TGTGCCAGCAGCCAAGAGGGGGGGAGTATCTACGAGCAGTACTTC. As protein: CASSQEGGSIYEQYF.

The chain couples TRBV30 to TRBJ2-2; 9 bases match TRBD1. From germline, CDR1 is GTSNPN and CDR2 SVGIG (reference sequence). With V trimmed by 4 bases and J by 4 bases, 10 bases remained unmatched. CDR3 length: 16 amino acids. CDR3 loop: CAWTTRDRVGTGELFF. The CDR3 DNA is TGTGCCTGGACCACCCGGGACAGGGTTGGCACCGGGGAGCTGTTTTTT.

This clone was observed a handful of times. J is TRBJ1-1 and V is TRBV6-5; D gene unclear. There are 15 residues in the CDR3. Germline-derived CDR1 and CDR2 are MNHEY and SVGAGI. Deletions cut 0 bases from V and 2 bases from J, with 10 bases between. The CDR3 DNA sequence: TGTGCCAGCAGTTACTCCTTTGAAGGAAACACTGAAGCTTTCTTT. This sequence encodes CASSYSFEGNTEAFF.

This rearrangement joins TRBV14 to TRBJ2-1; D might be TRBD1 or TRBD2, each matching 5 bases. Germline lookup yields CDR1 SGHDN and CDR2 FVKESK. V lost 4 bases and J lost 6, with 16 bases in between. This CDR3 has 15 amino acids. The CDR3 DNA follows: TGTGCCAGCAGCCCGCGGACGGGACCTGGCAATGAGCAGTTCTTC. Amino acids: CASSPRTGPGNEQFF.

The J gene is TRBJ2-7, the V gene TRBV5-4; no definite D call. Germline CDR1 reads SGHNT; CDR2 reads YYREEE (reference sequence). Trimming took 1 base from V and 2 from J, leaving 13 bases between them. CDR3 length: 15 residues. CDR3 in amino acids: CASSLIPSPAYEQYF. The CDR3 DNA is TGTGCCAGCAGCTTGATCCCATCTCCCGCCTACGAGCAGTACTTC. The complete variable domain, with remaining parts taken from reference TRBV5-4 and TRBJ2-7, reads ETGVTQSPTHLIKTRGQQVTLRCSSQSGHNTVSWYQQALGQGPQFIFQYYREEENGRGNFPPRFSGLQFPNYSSELNVNALELDDSALYLCASSLIPSPAYEQYFGPGTRLTVT.

The chain has TRBV29-1 and TRBJ2-5; tentative D call: TRBD2 (7 bases). In germline, CDR1 is SQVTM, CDR2 ANQGSEA. The CDR3 spans 15 residues. V lost 5 bases and J 1 base, leaving 17 bases between the germline ends. The CDR3 is CSVLLLRGPQETQYF. CDR3 sequence (DNA): TGCAGCGTTCTACTCCTGCGGGGGCCCCAAGAGACCCAGTACTTC.

The rearrangement joins TRBV19 to TRBJ1-5; D remains ambiguous. The V end lost 3 bases, the J end lost 2 bases, and 11 bases lay between the germline ends. The CDR3 is 15 amino acids. Germline values: CDR1 LNHDA, CDR2 SQIVND (reference sequence). The CDR3 spells CASSIKDWGNQPQHF. CDR3 nucleotides: TGTGCCAGTAGTATTAAGGATTGGGGCAATCAGCCCCAGCATTTT. The variable domain in full, with the rest retrieved from reference TRBV19 and TRBJ1-5, is DGGITQSPKYLFRKEGQNVTLSCEQNLNHDAMYWYRQDPGQGLRLIYYSQIVNDFQKGDIAEGYSVSREKKESFPLTVTSAQKNPTAFYLCASSIKDWGNQPQHFGDGTRLSIL.

J is TRBJ1-1 and V is TRBV10-2; D perhaps matches TRBD1 (6 bases). The CDR3 has 16 amino acids. Germline CDR1 is WSHSY and CDR2 is SAAADI. V was pared by 6 bases and J by 0 bases, with 17 bases between. The CDR3 DNA sequence: TGCGCCAGCAGCCACCTTAGGGGGGTCATGAACACTGAAGCTTTCTTT. It is translated as CASSHLRGVMNTEAFF.

The chain is built from TRBV11-2 and TRBJ1-1, with D possibly TRBD1 on 5 matching bases. The V end was cut by 1 base, the J end by 8 bases, with 11 bases between. The CDR3 is 13 residues long. Germline loops: CDR1 SGHAT, CDR2 FQNNGV. The CDR3 protein is CASSLGTYTEAFF. CDR3 DNA sequence: TGTGCCAGCAGCTTAGGGACATATACCGAAGCTTTCTTT.

This chain links TRBV19 with TRBJ1-2, with D perhaps TRBD1 (5 bases). The CDR3 totals 15 residues. CDR1 is LNHDA and CDR2 is SQIVND in the germline V gene (reference sequence). V lost 3 bases and J 4 bases, leaving 15 bases between the germline ends. CDR3 sequence reads: CASSMDILGTYGYTF. CDR3 DNA: TGTGCCAGTAGTATGGACATCCTAGGAACCTATGGCTACACCTTC.

J is TRBJ2-2 and V is TRBV5-1; D gene ambiguous. Per the germline V gene, CDR1 is SGHRS and CDR2 is YFSETQ. The CDR3 length is 15 residues. With 2 bases removed from V and 3 bases from J, the gap between germline ends came to 11 bases. In DNA form, the CDR3 reads TGCGCCAGCAGCTTATCCCAGTCTTACACCGGGGAGCTGTTTTTT. Its protein is CASSLSQSYTGELFF.